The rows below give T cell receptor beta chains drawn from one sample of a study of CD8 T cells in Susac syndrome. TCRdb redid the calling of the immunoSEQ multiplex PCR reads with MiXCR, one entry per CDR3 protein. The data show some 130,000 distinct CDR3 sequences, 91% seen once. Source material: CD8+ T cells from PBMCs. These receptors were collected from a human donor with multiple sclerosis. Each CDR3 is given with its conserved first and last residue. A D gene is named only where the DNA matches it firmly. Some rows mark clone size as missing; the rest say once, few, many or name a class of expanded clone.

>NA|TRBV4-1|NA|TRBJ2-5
CASSPLGFGETQYF
TGCGCCAGCAGCCCTCTTGGGTTCGGGGAGACCCAGTACTTC
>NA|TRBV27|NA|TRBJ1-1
CASSLSGGWGTEAFF
TGTGCCAGCAGTTTATCTGGAGGATGGGGGACTGAAGCTTTCTTT
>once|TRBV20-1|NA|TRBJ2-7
CSAGPYLLEGPGGPHYEQYF
TGCAGTGCGGGTCCTTACCTATTGGAGGGCCCGGGGGGCCCTCACTACGAGCAGTACTTC
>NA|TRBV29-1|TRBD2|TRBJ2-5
CSVWGLAGQETQYF
TGCAGCGTTTGGGGACTAGCGGGACAAGAGACCCAGTACTTC
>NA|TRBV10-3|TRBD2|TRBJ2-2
CAISRLGEGPAGELFF
TGTGCCATCAGCCGCCTGGGGGAGGGCCCGGCCGGGGAGCTGTTTTTT
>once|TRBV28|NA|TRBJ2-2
CASSGTGEATGELFF
TGTGCCAGCAGTGGCACAGGGGAGGCCACCGGGGAGCTGTTTTTT
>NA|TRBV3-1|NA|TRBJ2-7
CASSQDDKSSYEQYF
TGTGCCAGCAGCCAAGACGACAAAAGCTCCTACGAGCAGTACTTC
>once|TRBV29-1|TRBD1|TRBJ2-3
CSVEPTPGQSWSGDTQYF
TGCAGCGTTGAACCAACCCCGGGACAGTCTTGGTCAGGAGATACGCAGTATTTT
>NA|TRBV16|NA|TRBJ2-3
CASSSNTDTQYF
TGTGCCAGCAGCTCTAACACAGATACGCAGTATTTT
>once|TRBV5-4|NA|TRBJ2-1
CASSFIEHYNEQFF
TGTGCCAGCAGCTTTATCGAACACTACAATGAGCAGTTCTTC
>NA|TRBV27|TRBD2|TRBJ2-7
CASILSGRGYEQYF
TGTGCCAGCATTCTTAGCGGGAGGGGGTACGAGCAGTACTTC
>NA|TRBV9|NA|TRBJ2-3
CASSGFSGNTDTQYF
TGTGCCAGCAGCGGATTTAGCGGAAACACAGATACGCAGTATTTT
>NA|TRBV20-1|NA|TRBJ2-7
CSARERVTSYEQYF
TGCAGTGCTAGAGAACGCGTAACTTCCTACGAGCAGTACTTC
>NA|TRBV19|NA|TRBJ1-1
CASSYWGNTEAFF
TGTGCCAGTAGTTATTGGGGGAACACTGAAGCTTTCTTT
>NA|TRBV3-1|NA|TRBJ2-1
CASSQVLVTLSSYNEQFF
TGTGCCAGCAGCCAAGTCCTAGTGACTTTAAGCTCCTACAATGAGCAGTTCTTC
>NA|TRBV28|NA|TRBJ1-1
CASSLEGILEAFF
TGTGCCAGCAGTTTAGAGGGGATACTTGAAGCTTTCTTT
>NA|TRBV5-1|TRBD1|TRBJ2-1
CASSLRDRAGNEQFF
TGCGCCAGCAGCTTGCGGGACAGGGCGGGCAATGAGCAGTTCTTC
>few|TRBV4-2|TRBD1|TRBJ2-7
CASSHGTGAYEQYF
TGTGCCAGCAGCCACGGGACAGGAGCCTACGAGCAGTACTTC
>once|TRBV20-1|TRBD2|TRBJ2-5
CSARPILGAGGPSAFQETQYF
TGCAGTGCTAGACCTATACTTGGAGCGGGAGGGCCTTCGGCATTCCAAGAGACCCAGTACTTC
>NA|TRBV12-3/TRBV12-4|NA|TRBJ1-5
CASRQPGNQPQHF
TGTGCCAGCAGACAACCCGGGAATCAGCCCCAGCATTTT
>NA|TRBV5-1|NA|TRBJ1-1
CASSYGYGNTEAFF
TGCGCCAGCAGTTACGGGTACGGGAACACTGAAGCTTTCTTT
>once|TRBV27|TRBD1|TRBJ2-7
CASKPGQGAYEQYF
TGTGCCAGCAAGCCGGGACAGGGGGCGTACGAGCAGTACTTC
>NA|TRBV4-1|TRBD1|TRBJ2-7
CASSRGTGIDEQYF
TGCGCCAGCAGCCGCGGGACAGGAATCGACGAGCAGTACTTC
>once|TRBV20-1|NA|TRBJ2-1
CSAAPGPLISTYNEQFF
TGCAGTGCTGCACCGGGACCCCTCATCTCAACCTACAATGAGCAGTTCTTC
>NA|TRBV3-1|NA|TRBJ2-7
CASSQLGLVQDEQYF
TGTGCCAGCAGCCAACTGGGGCTCGTTCAGGACGAGCAGTACTTC
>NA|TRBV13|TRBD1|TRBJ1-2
CASSSRGQGVRDGYTF
TGTGCCAGCAGCTCCCGAGGACAGGGAGTACGGGATGGCTACACCTTC